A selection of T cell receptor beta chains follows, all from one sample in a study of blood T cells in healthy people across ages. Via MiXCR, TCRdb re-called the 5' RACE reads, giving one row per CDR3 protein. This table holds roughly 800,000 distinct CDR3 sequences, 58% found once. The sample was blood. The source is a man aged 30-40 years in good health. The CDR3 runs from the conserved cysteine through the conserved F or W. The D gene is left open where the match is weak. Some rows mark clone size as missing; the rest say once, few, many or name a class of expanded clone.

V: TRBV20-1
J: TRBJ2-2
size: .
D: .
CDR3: CSGSSVEANTGELFF
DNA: TGCAGCGGGAGTTCGGTAGAGGCGAACACCGGGGAGCTGTTTTTT

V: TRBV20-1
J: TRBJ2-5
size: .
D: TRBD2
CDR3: CSARAGGPFETQYF
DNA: TGCAGTGCGAGAGCGGGGGGGCCTTTCGAGACCCAGTACTTC

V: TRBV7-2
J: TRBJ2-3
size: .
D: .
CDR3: CASSLMYPDTQYF
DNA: TGTGCCAGCAGCTTGATGTACCCAGATACGCAGTATTTT

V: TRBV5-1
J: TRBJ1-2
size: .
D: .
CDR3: CASSLEVGRQIYGYTF
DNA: TGCGCCAGCAGCTTGGAAGTCGGCAGACAAATCTATGGCTACACCTTC

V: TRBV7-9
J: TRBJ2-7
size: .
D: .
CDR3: CASTIRFGEGEQYF
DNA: .

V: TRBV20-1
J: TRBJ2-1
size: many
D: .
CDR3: CSALGDLSYNEQFF
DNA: TGCAGTGCCCTTGGGGACTTGTCCTACAATGAGCAGTTCTTC

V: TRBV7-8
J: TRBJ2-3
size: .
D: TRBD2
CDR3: CASSLLLDAGGLDTQYF
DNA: TGTGCCAGCAGCTTACTCCTTGATGCGGGGGGTTTAGATACGCAGTATTTT

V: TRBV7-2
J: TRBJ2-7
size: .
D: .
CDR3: CASGQWGSGAVIDEQYF
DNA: TGTGCCAGCGGCCAATGGGGCTCGGGCGCGGTGATTGATGAGCAGTACTTC

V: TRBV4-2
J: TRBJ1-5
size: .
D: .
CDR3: CASSQDGAGQPQHF
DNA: TGTGCCAGCAGCCAAGATGGGGCGGGCCAGCCCCAGCATTTT

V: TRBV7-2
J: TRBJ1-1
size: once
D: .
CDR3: CASSPQTAREAFF
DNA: TGTGCCAGCAGCCCCCAGACAGCCCGTGAAGCTTTCTTT

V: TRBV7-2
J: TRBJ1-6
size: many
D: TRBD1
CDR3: CASSLSGGGIAYNSPLHF
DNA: TGTGCCAGCAGCTTATCAGGGGGCGGAATCGCCTATAATTCACCCCTCCACTTT

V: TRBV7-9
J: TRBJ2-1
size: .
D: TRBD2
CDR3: CASSLSGSFYEQFF
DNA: TGTGCCAGCAGCTTAAGCGGGAGTTTCTATGAGCAGTTCTTC

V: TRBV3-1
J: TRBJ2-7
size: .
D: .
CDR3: CASSSPNLWYF
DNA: TGTGCCAGCAGCTCTCCTAACCTTTGGTACTTC

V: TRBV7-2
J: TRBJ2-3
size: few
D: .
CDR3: CASSQGEVWQSKDTQYF
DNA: TGTGCCAGCAGCCAAGGGGAGGTGTGGCAGTCGAAAGATACGCAGTATTTT

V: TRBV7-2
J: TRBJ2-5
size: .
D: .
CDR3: CASSLVNRESETQYF
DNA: TGTGCCAGCAGCTTAGTGAATCGGGAGTCAGAGACCCAGTACTTC

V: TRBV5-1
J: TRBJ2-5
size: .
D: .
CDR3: CASSLLPGKAETQYF
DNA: TGCGCCAGCAGCTTGTTACCCGGAAAAGCAGAGACCCAGTACTTC

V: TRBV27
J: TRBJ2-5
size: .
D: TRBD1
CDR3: CASSPRQGVGETQYF
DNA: TGTGCCAGCAGTCCCAGACAGGGTGTAGGAGAGACCCAGTACTTC

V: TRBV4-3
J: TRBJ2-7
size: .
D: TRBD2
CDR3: CASSLLVSGSYEQYF
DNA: TGCGCCAGCAGCCTCCTGGTTAGCGGGAGCTACGAGCAGTACTTC

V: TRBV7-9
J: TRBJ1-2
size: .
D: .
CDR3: CASSVFGPTGAANYGYTF
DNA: TGTGCCAGCAGCGTTTTTGGACCGACGGGGGCTGCTAACTATGGCTACACCTTC

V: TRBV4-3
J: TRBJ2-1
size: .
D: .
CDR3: CASSQTYGAYNEQFF
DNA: TGCGCCAGCAGCCAGACCTATGGGGCCTACAATGAGCAGTTCTTC

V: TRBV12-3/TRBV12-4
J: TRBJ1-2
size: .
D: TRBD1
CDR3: CASSRRTGSNYGYTF
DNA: TGTGCCAGCAGCCGACGGACAGGGAGTAACTATGGCTACACCTTC

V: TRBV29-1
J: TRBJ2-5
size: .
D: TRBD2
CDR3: CSVEVAGGPETQYF
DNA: TGCAGCGTTGAGGTAGCGGGGGGGCCGGAGACCCAGTACTTC

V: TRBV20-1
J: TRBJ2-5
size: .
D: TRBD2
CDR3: CSARDLVAGNQETQYF
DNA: TGCAGTGCTAGAGATCTAGTAGCGGGGAACCAAGAGACCCAGTACTTC

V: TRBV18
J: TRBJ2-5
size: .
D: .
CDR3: CASSLSNKQETQYF
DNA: TGTGCCAGCTCACTGTCGAACAAGCAAGAGACCCAGTACTTC

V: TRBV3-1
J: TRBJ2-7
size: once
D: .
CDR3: CASSQDPHSYEQYF
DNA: TGTGCCAGCAGCCAAGATCCCCATTCCTACGAGCAGTACTTC

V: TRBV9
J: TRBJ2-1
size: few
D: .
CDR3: CASSVGTNEQFF
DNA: TGTGCCAGCAGCGTAGGAACCAATGAGCAGTTCTTC

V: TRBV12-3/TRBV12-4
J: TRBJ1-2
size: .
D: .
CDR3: CTSKTGYSYGYTF
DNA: TGTACCAGCAAAACAGGGTACAGCTATGGCTACACCTTC

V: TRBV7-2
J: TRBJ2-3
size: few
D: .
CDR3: CASSSFLERVGTDTQYF
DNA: TGTGCCAGCAGCTCCTTTTTGGAGCGGGTTGGCACAGATACGCAGTATTTT

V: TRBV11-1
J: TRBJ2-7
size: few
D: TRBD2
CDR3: CASSFDRTSGGVYEQYF
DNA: TGTGCCAGCAGCTTCGACCGGACTAGCGGGGGGGTCTACGAGCAGTACTTC